The present entry profiles one TCR beta chain with its context. The specificity of this receptor is unknown. One base away there is no much larger clone; base qualities are not given. This record comes from a study of type 1 and type 2 diabetes patients listed by TCRdb under 2016. As for the study more broadly: Under 10 type 1 diabetes patients, a few type 2 diabetes patients and six or seven nondiabetic controls were recruited in China to form the cohort. Across the study, CD4+ and CD8+ T cells were positively selected from PBMCs using CD4 or CD8 MicroBeads on MACS columns. Altogether, approximately 19 million paired-end reads were produced across the whole study. The study profiled TCRbeta repertoires by high-throughput sequencing to compare type 1 diabetes, type 2 diabetes and nondiabetic individuals. Type 2 diabetes patients were included as a disease comparison group for the type 1 diabetes patients. Similar V gene usage was observed when roughly 20-cycle and approximately 25-cycle amplification were compared, suggesting similar primer efficiencies and random PCR bias. Sequencing of the TCRbeta libraries was paired-end and was performed on Illumina HiSeq 2000 or MiSeq instruments. General study outcomes and caveats: Type 2 diabetes and control samples had highly correlated V and J gene usage patterns, with the correlation between samples averaging about 0.97. Type 2 diabetes patients had few highly-expanded CD4+ clones (median one), and those clones made up a median about 3.9% of reads. Because only a limited number of T2D and control samples were sequenced, some T1D-only HECs might also appear in more T2D or control samples. Study groups were not matched for age and gender, which possibly biased interpretation. In both CD4+ and CD8+ T cells, type 2 diabetes repertoires were highly diverse, with diversity significantly greater than that of type 1 diabetes repertoires.

All diabetic patients met standard classification criteria for type 1 or type 2 diabetes, with glucose and C-peptide assessed by WHO-recommended methods. Donors with other autoimmune diseases or infections within the previous four weeks were excluded. A roughly 9.8-milliliter sample of peripheral blood was drawn from every participant. LymphoPrep density separation was used to isolate PBMCs. Instrument used: Illumina MiSeq. For TCRbeta CDR3 amplification, the template was genomic DNA taken from the sorted T cell subsets. The TCRbeta CDR3 region was amplified by multiplex PCR with 30 forward and 13 reverse primers. AMPure XP beads were used to purify the PCR products, after which a second roughly 26-cycle PCR added indices and adaptors. Before sequencing, the QIAquick Gel Extraction Kit was used to gel-purify the libraries. Turning to the authors' computational methods: FLASH was used to merge paired-end reads, and IgBLAST was used to align the merged reads to IMGT V, D and J germline references. Reads with below 70% alignment identity to germline references were discarded, leaving more than 10,000,000 reads study-wide. CDR3 boundaries, reading frame and productivity were assigned following IMGT definitions. A highly-expanded clone was defined as any clone making up 1% or more of reads, and normalized Shannon entropy served as the measure of diversity. Group differences in Shannon entropy were tested with unpaired two-tailed t-tests. Using fastp at Q25 and MiXCR, TCRdb reprocessed the public reads and kept productive beta chains. Identical CDR3 protein sequences are pooled into one entry, listed with their most common genes and DNA. TCRdb, not the original authors, processed these V and J calls. The sample profile shows under 300,000 distinct CDR3 sequences; 47% of them were found once. Roughly an eighth of the sample belongs to the ten largest clones.

CDR3 length: 15 amino acids, cysteine to phenylalanine. Just the 45-base CDR3 DNA is kept, in frame starting at base 1. CDR1 and CDR2 (MDHEN, SYDVKM) derive from the germline V gene. The receptor chain draws on TRBV28 and TRBJ2-1; TRBD2 lines up with 7 middle nucleotides. Sequenced sample: peripheral blood mononuclear cells (PBMCs). The receptor was isolated from a young man with type 2 diabetes. The CDR3 has the sequence CAGASGEVSYNEQFF. The DNA is TGTGCGGGAGCCAGCGGGGAGGTGTCCTACAATGAGCAGTTCTTC.